Presented here are 5 T cell receptor beta chains from one specimen sequenced in a study of a mutant IDH1 vaccine in newly diagnosed glioma. Described time point: week 11, during vaccination. Vaccination comprised doses that each held 300 ug of mutant IDH1 20-mer peptide, plus topical imiquimod. Using immunoSEQ multiplex PCR, the repertoire was profiled, and TCRdb retains in-frame clones only, with some absent. The table has about 130,000 clones, roughly 77% seen once. For these TCRs, the target antigens are not known. Sequencing was performed on PBMCs, taken from a glioma patient whose treatment included an IDH1 peptide vaccine. These receptors were collected from a man aged 40-49 years with glioma.

This clone was seen only a few times. This rearrangement joins TRBV14 to TRBJ2-3, with 10 positions matching TRBD2. Germline-derived CDR1 and CDR2 are SGHDN and FVKESK. CDR3 length: 15 residues. The V segment lost 6 bases and the J segment 4 bases; nucleotides outside the gene matches: 7. This chain's CDR3 is CASSLSGRRPDTQYF. The CDR3, as DNA: TGTGCCAGCAGTCTTAGCGGGAGGAGGCCAGATACGCAGTATTTT.

The genes are TRBV5-6 and TRBJ2-5, with D perhaps given as TRBD1 or TRBD2 (7 bases each). The J call may be mistaken, given a closer DNA end match to TRBJ2-7. Germline V gene sequence: CDR1 SGHDT, CDR2 YYEEEE. The CDR3 is made up of 12 amino acids. The DNA for the CDR3 is TGTGCCAGCACCCAGGGGGGGCTCGAGCAGTACTTC. Amino acids: CASTQGGLEQYF.

V is TRBV28 and J is TRBJ2-1; D is possibly TRBD1 or TRBD2 (7 bases each). Per germline, CDR1 MDHEN and CDR2 SYDVKM. The V gene lost 7 bases and the J gene lost 8 bases, with 15 bases spanning the gap. This CDR3 region has 13 residues. The CDR3 DNA reads as TGTGCCAGCACCACGACAGGGAGGGATGAGCAGTTCTTC. This sequence encodes CASTTTGRDEQFF.

The V and J genes are TRBV2 and TRBJ1-1; a weak D match, TRBD1 (5 bases). Trimming took 5 bases from V and 0 from J, leaving 19 bases between them. The CDR3 extends over 17 amino acids. Germline V gene data show CDR1 as SNHLY and CDR2 as FYNNEI. The CDR3 loop is CASSSPRDPDMNTEAFF. The CDR3 DNA sequence: TGTGCCAGCAGTTCCCCCCGGGACCCCGACATGAACACTGAAGCTTTCTTT.

The chain recombines TRBV11-3 with TRBJ1-1, with 7 nucleotides matching TRBD1. The CDR3 has 13 amino acids. Germline V lookup: CDR1 SGHNT, CDR2 YENEEA. The V and J ends lost 6 bases and 5 bases, in that order; junction bases with no gene match: 6. CDR3 loop: CASSFEGATEAFF. The CDR3 DNA follows: TGTGCCAGCAGTTTTGAGGGGGCAACTGAAGCTTTCTTT.